This TCR beta chain was retrieved from a study of blood T cell repertoires in COVID-19 (TCRdb year 2020). About the full investigation: The collaborator samples originated in the United States, Italy and Spain and spanned the acute and convalescent phases of COVID-19. Samples came from the ongoing ImmuneRACE study (first 160 participants) plus 1,254 subjects from 6 global collaborators. The repertoires were released in a freely available public database intended as a resource for research on the immune response to SARS-CoV-2. Deeply sampled blood TCRbeta repertoires from subjects exposed to, actively infected with, or recovered from COVID-19 were included in the dataset. The prospective study material was composed of cDNA or gDNA derived from T cells, B-cell-depleted T cells, or PBMCs. Sample metadata almost always included a de-identified subject ID, COVID-19 status, age in years and sex. HLA class I and class II types, where available, came from metadata supplied by the sample provider rather than from assay-based typing. Study-wide conclusions, independent of this receptor: Clinical and demographic metadata were provided uncurated, with the amount varying by source and participant.

On this clone: The target of this receptor is not known. Base qualities are missing; no much larger clone stands one base away.

At one collaborating source in Seattle, patients were enrolled during active infection and were followed longitudinally through the course of disease. The collaborating institutions used their own protocols to collect whole blood in K2EDTA tubes. Collaborator samples were shipped for TCRbeta analysis as frozen whole blood, isolated PBMCs, or DNA extracted from either sample type. V has 4 bases trimmed and J has 4 bases trimmed; junction bases matching no gene number 3. The germline V gene yields SGHRS for CDR1 and YFSETQ for CDR2. The cysteine opens and the phenylalanine closes a CDR3 of 14 amino acids. The only DNA kept is the CDR3, 42 bases in frame from the first base. The immunoSEQ Assay, a bias-controlled multiplex PCR, was used to amplify TCRbeta CDR3 regions from genomic DNA. As for how the authors treated the data: Nucleated cell counts per sample were estimated from amplification of reference gene primers within the assay. Sequence reads were collapsed and filtered to measure the absolute abundance of every unique TCRbeta CDR3 rearrangement. For each sample, productive Simpson clonality was calculated by taking the square root of Simpson's diversity index across productive rearrangements. Drawn from immuneACCESS, this table holds only the in-frame rearrangements with V and J called that TCRdb kept. Clones are partly lost; checked studies trace under half to an unresolved V gene and leave the rest unexplained. The V and J calls and clone size come from that table; D and trimming were worked out from the DNA. The sample table contains over 200,000 clones; only one count was recorded for about 90% of them. Jointly, the top ten make up less than 3.5% of the sample.

Specimen: peripheral blood. The rearrangement joined TRBV5-1 to TRBJ1-1; the junction holds 11 bases that match TRBD1. The origin of this receptor is a man aged 25 to 45 with COVID-19, enrolled during active disease. The sequenced DNA is TGCGCCAGCAGCAAGGACAGGGGGCCCACTGAAGCTTTCTTT. This sequence encodes CASSKDRGPTEAFF.